These 21 T cell receptor beta chains were sequenced from one sample in a study of radiotherapy plus CTLA-4 blockade in lung cancer. The protocol was immunoSEQ multiplex PCR, while the TCRdb copy is restricted to in-frame clones and leaves out a portion. The sample holds tens of thousands of clones, about two thirds seen once. Sequences were derived from peripheral blood, sampled from a patient treated with radiotherapy plus ipilimumab. The receptors here all came from a human donor with non-small cell lung cancer that progressed on radiotherapy plus ipilimumab.

This clone was found many times. The genes are TRBV4-2 and TRBJ1-2, with TRBD1 as a possible D gene (5 bases). The CDR3 contains 15 residues. Germline CDR1 LGHNA, CDR2 YNFKEQ. V lost 1 base and J lost 4, with 13 bases in between. CDR3 DNA: TGTGCCAGCAGCCAAGGTCAGGGAGGCCTCTATGGCTACACCTTC. It yields the protein CASSQGQGGLYGYTF.

The genes are TRBV11-3 and TRBJ2-2; possibly TRBD1 or TRBD2 for D (6 bases each). With 5 bases removed from V and 1 base from J, the gap between germline ends came to 11 bases. Germline CDR1 SGHNT, CDR2 YENEEA. CDR3 length: 15 amino acids. The DNA of the CDR3 is TGTGCCAGCAGCGGGGGGCTAGTGAACACCGGGGAGCTGTTTTTT. Amino acids: CASSGGLVNTGELFF.

This clone has just one count. The V call is TRBV30, the J call TRBJ1-5; no definite D call. Trimming removed 2 bases at V and 3 bases at J, with 11 bases between. The CDR3 totals 14 residues. Germline values: CDR1 GTSNPN, CDR2 SVGIG (reference sequence). Here the CDR3 reads CAWSRTAPNQPQHF. Written as DNA, the CDR3 is TGTGCCTGGAGTAGAACCGCCCCCAATCAGCCCCAGCATTTT.

This rearrangement joins TRBV11-2 to TRBJ2-1, with TRBD2 matching 8 bases. Trimming removed 5 bases from V and 2 bases from J; junction bases left unmatched: 5. Germline loops: CDR1 SGHAT, CDR2 FQNNGV. The CDR3 is made up of 15 amino acids. As DNA, the CDR3 is TGTGCCAGCAGCGAGCGGGAGTCGACCTACAATGAGCAGTTCTTC. Protein: CASSERESTYNEQFF.

The V gene is TRBV2, the J gene TRBJ1-1; 7 nucleotides line up with TRBD1. V lost 4 bases and J lost 2; bases outside the gene matches: 1. This CDR3 spans 13 amino acids. CDR1 SNHLY and CDR2 FYNNEI come from the germline V gene. CDR3 in DNA: TGTGCCAGCAGTGGACAGGGTAACACTGAAGCTTTCTTT. This codes for CASSGQGNTEAFF.

The chain uses TRBV7-9 and TRBJ2-7, with a possible D match to TRBD2 (6 bases). CDR1 and CDR2 from the germline V gene are SEHNR and FQNEAQ (reference sequence). CDR3 length: 15 residues. The ends were cut back, 1 base at V and 3 bases at J, with 13 bases in the middle. For the CDR3, the DNA is TGTGCCAGCAGCTTAGGGGGGGTTCTAATCTACGAGCAGTACTTC. Translated, it gives CASSLGGVLIYEQYF.

This clone was counted between two and nine times. This chain uses TRBV11-2 with TRBJ1-1; 9 bases map to TRBD1. The V gene end was trimmed by 3 bases and the J gene end by 6 bases; junction bases not matched to a gene: 5. The CDR3 spans 14 residues. Germline CDR1 is SGHAT and CDR2 is FQNNGV. CDR3 bases: TGTGCCAGCAGCTTCGGGACAGGGCCGCCTGAAGCTTTCTTT. As protein: CASSFGTGPPEAFF.

This chain links TRBV29-1 with TRBJ1-4; D is possibly TRBD1 (5 bases). The CDR3 extends over 13 amino acids. Germline lookup yields CDR1 SQVTM and CDR2 ANQGSEA. Trimming took off 4 bases at V and 4 bases at J, with 10 bases between the two ends. CDR3 DNA sequence: TGCAGCGTTGTGGCAGGGCATAATGAAAAACTGTTTTTT. Protein product: CSVVAGHNEKLFF.

The rearrangement uses TRBV6-5 and TRBJ2-7, with D unresolved. Germline V CDR1 and CDR2: MNHEY, SVGAGI. CDR3 size: 11 residues. The V end was cut by 5 bases, the J end by 7 bases, with 9 bases between. CDR3 sequence: CASSEAQEQYF. The CDR3 DNA reads TGTGCCAGCAGTGAAGCGCAGGAGCAGTACTTC.

The chain links TRBV27 to TRBJ2-7; the D is unclear. The CDR3 is made up of 9 amino acids. CDR1 and CDR2 (germline): MNHEY, SMNVEV (reference sequence). V was shortened by 10 bases and J by 3 bases, with 4 bases between the two germline ends. In DNA, the CDR3 is TGTGCCACCAACTACGAGCAGTACTTC. Translated: CATNYEQYF.

The rearrangement uses TRBV5-1 and TRBJ2-1, with TRBD1 matching over 11 bases. There are 15 residues in the CDR3. Trimming cost V 0 bases and J 12 bases; bases outside gene matches: 8. Germline V lookup: CDR1 SGHRS, CDR2 YFSETQ. The CDR3 region has the DNA TGCGCCAGCAGCTTGGTGGACAGGGGGCGGGCAGGGCAGTTCTTC. Its translation is CASSLVDRGRAGQFF.

This chain uses TRBV7-8 with TRBJ1-2; a possible D gene is TRBD1 (5 bases). Germline CDR1 SGHVS, CDR2 FQNEAQ. The length of the CDR3 is 15 residues. V was clipped by 5 bases and J by 2 bases, with 15 bases between them. CDR3 amino acids: CASSQVGGSNYGYTF. CDR3 DNA sequence: TGTGCCAGCAGCCAGGTGGGGGGTTCGAACTATGGCTACACCTTC.

This clone was counted between two and nine times. The chain links TRBV6-1 to TRBJ2-3, with unresolved D. Germline V gene lookup returns CDR1 MNHNS and CDR2 SASEGT. The V gene lost 6 bases and the J gene lost 0 bases, with 7 bases spanning the gap. This CDR3 region has 13 residues. This CDR3 reads CASSLTSTDTQYF. The CDR3 DNA follows: TGTGCCAGCAGCCTCACTAGCACAGATACGCAGTATTTT.

The rearrangement joins TRBV28 to TRBJ1-2, with D uncertain. Trimming took 5 bases from V and 6 from J, leaving 25 bases between them. Germline loops: CDR1 MDHEN, CDR2 SYDVKM. CDR3 length: 17 amino acids. CDR3 loop: CASSPRYSPTGRNGYTF. The CDR3 region has the DNA TGTGCCAGCAGTCCCCGGTATTCCCCTACCGGACGGAATGGCTACACCTTC.

This clone appeared many times. The chain recombines TRBV27 with TRBJ1-5, with D unresolved. Germline V gene sequence: CDR1 MNHEY, CDR2 SMNVEV (reference sequence). The CDR3 runs 13 residues. V was shortened by 5 bases and J by 5 bases, with 10 bases between the two germline ends. The CDR3 reads CASSPYSDQPQHF. The CDR3 region has the DNA TGTGCCAGCAGTCCATACAGTGATCAGCCCCAGCATTTT.

The chain links TRBV28 to TRBJ2-7, with D unclear. Germline CDR1 is MDHEN and CDR2 is SYDVKM. The CDR3 loop spans 13 amino acids. Trimming removed 1 base from V and 7 bases from J, with 11 bases in between. CDR3 amino acids: CASSLSLGGEQYF. DNA of the CDR3: TGTGCCAGCAGTTTATCCCTGGGCGGTGAGCAGTACTTC.

The CDR3 nucleotides are TGTGCCAGCAGGGACTACAATGAGCAGTTCTTC. It codes for CASRDYNEQFF. This chain links TRBV6-5 with TRBJ2-1; no reliable D call. The CDR3 covers 11 residues. The germline V and J ends were trimmed by 6 bases and 3 bases, with 3 bases remaining between them. Germline V CDR1 and CDR2: MNHEY, SVGAGI.

The V and J genes are TRBV5-6 and TRBJ2-1; no clear D gene. This CDR3 comprises 15 residues. The V end lost 2 bases, the J end lost 3 bases, and 12 bases lay between the germline ends. Germline CDR1 and CDR2: SGHDT and YYEEEE. The DNA of the CDR3 is TGTGCCAGCAGCTTTATAGCAGGAGACTACAATGAGCAGTTCTTC. This encodes CASSFIAGDYNEQFF.

There are a few counts of this clone. The chain links TRBV5-4 to TRBJ2-7; a weak D match, TRBD1 (5 bases). CDR3 length equals 14 residues. Between the trimmed V and J ends, which lost 0 bases and 6 bases, there was a span of 13 bases. Germline loops: CDR1 SGHNT, CDR2 YYREEE (reference sequence). This CDR3 reads CASSLERTGTEQYF. CDR3 DNA: TGTGCCAGCAGCTTGGAGCGAACAGGTACCGAGCAGTACTTC.

This clone was detected only a few times. This rearrangement joins TRBV11-3 to TRBJ2-7, with unresolved D. The V end lost 8 bases, the J end lost 5 bases, and 13 bases lay between the germline ends. Germline CDR1 reads SGHNT; CDR2 reads YENEEA. The CDR3 is made up of 12 amino acids. The DNA for the CDR3 is TGTGCCAGCGGAGACTCGTGGAACGAGCAGTACTTC. This encodes CASGDSWNEQYF.

This sequence joins TRBV28 and TRBJ2-1, with D maybe TRBD1 (6 bases). Trimming stripped 5 bases from V and 9 bases from J, with 20 bases between. The CDR3 runs 15 residues. From germline, CDR1 is MDHEN and CDR2 SYDVKM. The CDR3 reads CASSDMGAGLSEQFF. The CDR3 nucleotides read TGTGCCAGCAGTGACATGGGGGCGGGTTTGAGTGAGCAGTTCTTC.